This TCR beta chain was obtained from a study of CD8+CD57+ T cells in acquired aplastic anemia. Turning to the study itself: Sorted CD4+ and CD8+ cells yielded about 2.9 ug of DNA on average. Notes on the study in general: Between patients and controls, over 25 CD8+ CDR3 sequences were found in common.

Genomic DNA, the template, was used for profiling of the TCR beta VDJ and CDR3. One entry per CDR3 protein results from TCRdb running MiXCR on the reads. The repertoire holds hundreds of thousands of distinct CDR3 sequences, around 30% seen once, with approximately 0.82% in the top ten. A word on this clonotype: No antigen is known for it. Mismatch with germline at one junction end may stem from a read error.

The sequenced patients had an expansion of CD8+CD57+ cells seen by flow cytometry. Patients had undergone no therapy by the time their blood was sampled. CDR1 is SGHDN, CDR2 FVKESK, per germline. There are 8 residues in the CDR3. The sequencing input was sorted CD4+, CD8+, or CD8+CD57+ T cells (not recorded which) from PBMCs. The sequence came from a human donor with aplastic anemia. This chain links TRBV14 with TRBJ2-3, with D unclear. The CDR3 region is CASSQEGF. CDR3 sequence (DNA): TGTGCCAGCAGCCAAGAGGGTTTT.